This is a list of T cell receptor beta chains from one sample in a study of patients and donors after allogeneic stem cell transplantation. TCRdb redid the calling of the RT-PCR reads with MiXCR, one entry per CDR3 protein. The sample has hundreds of thousands of distinct CDR3 sequences, roughly 16% seen once; the top ten hold around 7.2%. The source material was blood, either unsorted or a sorted T cell fraction (not recorded which). Every receptor here comes from a human donor who was either an allogeneic HSCT recipient or a stem cell or donor lymphocyte infusion donor (not recorded which). It is not recorded whose cells these are; they may come from a transplant donor. Each CDR3 is given with its conserved first and last residue. The D gene is left open where the match is weak. Rows may omit the clone size; those that give it use once, few, many or a size class.

TRBV10-3	-	-	TRBJ1-6	CAISEGRGSSYNSPLHF	TGTGCCATCAGTGAAGGCCGGGGGAGCTCCTATAATTCACCCCTCCACTTT
TRBV7-9	few	-	TRBJ2-2	CASSLKGGGNTGELFF	TGTGCCAGCAGCTTAAAGGGCGGCGGGAACACCGGGGAGCTGTTTTTT
TRBV6-1	-	-	TRBJ1-1	CATLTLDGVNTEAFF	TGTGCCACTCTTACCCTCGATGGAGTCAACACTGAAGCTTTCTTT
TRBV3-1	many	-	TRBJ2-1	CASSPRRHYNEQFF	TGTGCCAGCAGCCCTCGGAGGCACTACAATGAGCAGTTCTTC
TRBV10-3	-	-	TRBJ2-2	CAISESPILNTGELFF	TGTGCCATCAGTGAGTCCCCGATCCTCAACACCGGGGAGCTGTTTTTT
TRBV25-1	-	-	TRBJ2-7	CASSESPGPYEQYF	TGTGCCAGCAGTGAATCCCCAGGGCCCTACGAGCAGTACTTC
TRBV18	few	-	TRBJ2-5	CASSLRTVQETQYF	TGTGCCAGCTCACTGCGGACAGTTCAAGAGACCCAGTACTTC
TRBV5-1	-	-	TRBJ1-1	CASSPRRDRRRTEAFF	TGCGCCAGCAGCCCCCGTAGGGATCGGAGAAGGACTGAAGCTTTCTTT
TRBV12-3/TRBV12-4	many	-	TRBJ2-3	CASSFGVDTQYF	TGTGCCAGCAGTTTCGGTGTAGATACGCAGTATTTT
TRBV7-9	-	-	TRBJ2-7	CASSIAGAGYEQYF	TGTGCCAGCAGCATCGCCGGGGCAGGCTACGAGCAGTACTTC
TRBV7-3	many	TRBD2	TRBJ2-1	CASSLAGGYNEQFF	TGTGCCAGCAGCCTAGCGGGAGGGTACAATGAGCAGTTCTTC
TRBV20-1	few	TRBD1	TRBJ2-7	CSATDRALAYEQYF	TGCAGTGCTACTGACAGGGCTCTCGCCTACGAGCAGTACTTC
TRBV4-2	-	TRBD2	TRBJ2-1	CASSQEEQLAWNEQFF	TGTGCCAGCAGCCAAGAAGAACAACTAGCGTGGAATGAGCAGTTCTTC
TRBV3-1	many	TRBD1	TRBJ1-6	CASSHRQGNSPLHF	TGTGCCAGCAGCCATCGACAGGGGAATTCACCCCTCCACTTT
TRBV2	-	-	TRBJ2-1	CASSEGGFDRNGEQFF	TGTGCCAGCAGTGAAGGAGGGTTCGACAGGAACGGTGAGCAGTTCTTC
TRBV7-9	few	TRBD1	TRBJ1-2	CASSTTTGGLAYGYTF	TGTGCCAGCAGCACGACGACAGGGGGATTGGCCTATGGCTACACCTTC
TRBV12-5	few	-	TRBJ2-3	CASGLGPGMGYF	TGTGCTAGTGGTTTGGGTCCCGGAATGGGGTATTTT
TRBV5-1	many	TRBD2	TRBJ2-3	CASRREGSTDTQYF	TGCGCCAGCAGGCGGGAGGGATCCACAGATACGCAGTATTTT
TRBV20-1	-	-	TRBJ2-3	CSARDPRRTDTQYF	TGCAGTGCTAGAGACCCGAGGCGGACAGATACGCAGTATTTT
TRBV4-3	-	TRBD2	TRBJ2-3	CASSHRRGDAPDTQYF	TGCGCCAGCAGTCATAGGCGGGGGGACGCACCAGATACGCAGTATTTT
TRBV9	few	-	TRBJ2-7	CASSAHGPSSYEQYF	TGTGCCAGCAGCGCCCACGGACCTAGCTCCTACGAGCAGTACTTC
TRBV9	-	-	TRBJ2-7	CASSVEWSGAYEQYF	TGTGCCAGCAGCGTAGAGTGGAGCGGTGCCTACGAGCAGTACTTC
TRBV7-3	few	TRBD1	TRBJ1-1	CASSNGTGENTEAFF	TGTGCCAGCAGCAACGGGACAGGAGAGAACACTGAAGCTTTCTTT
TRBV4-3	few	-	TRBJ2-1	CASSTTRGRVRNEQFF	TGCGCCAGCAGCACAACACGAGGCAGGGTAAGGAATGAGCAGTTCTTC
TRBV15	few	TRBD2	TRBJ2-3	CATSGYRETSGRKDTQYF	TGTGCCACCAGCGGATACAGGGAAACTAGCGGGAGGAAAGATACGCAGTATTTT
TRBV7-9	few	-	TRBJ2-6	CASSLDSPGANVLTF	TGTGCCAGCAGCCTCGACAGTCCTGGGGCCAACGTCCTGACTTTC
TRBV29-1	-	-	TRBJ2-3	CSGEATDTQYF	TGCAGCGGCGAGGCCACAGATACGCAGTATTTT
TRBV4-3	-	-	TRBJ2-1	CASSQEPNYNEQFF	TGCGCCAGCAGCCAAGAGCCTAACTACAATGAGCAGTTCTTC
TRBV15	-	-	TRBJ2-1	CATSREDRVGNEQFF	TGTGCCACCAGCAGAGAGGATAGGGTTGGGAATGAGCAGTTCTTC
TRBV20-1	-	-	TRBJ1-2	CSALDGTNYGYTF	TGCAGTGCTTTAGACGGTACTAACTATGGCTACACCTTC
TRBV7-9	-	TRBD1	TRBJ1-2	CASSPDRVGYTF	TGTGCCAGCAGCCCAGACAGGGTCGGCTACACCTTC
TRBV5-1	few	TRBD2	TRBJ2-3	CASSLRSSGSTDTQYF	TGCGCCAGCAGCTTGCGTTCTAGCGGAAGCACAGATACGCAGTATTTT
TRBV20-1	once	-	TRBJ2-7	CSARTPGNPSGEQYF	TGCAGTGCTAGGACACCGGGGAATCCGTCAGGCGAGCAGTACTTC
TRBV7-2	many	TRBD1	TRBJ1-1	CASSYRYRGIEAFF	TGTGCCAGCAGCTACCGCTACAGGGGCATAGAAGCTTTCTTT
TRBV6-1	few	-	TRBJ2-7	CASSTQGKQYF	TGTGCCAGCAGTACACAGGGTAAGCAGTACTTC
TRBV5-1	-	TRBD1	TRBJ2-2	CASSSFGTGGDTGELFF	TGCGCCAGCAGCTCTTTCGGGACAGGAGGGGACACCGGGGAGCTGTTTTTT
TRBV7-2	many	TRBD1	TRBJ1-2	CASRDRLPGYGYTF	TGTGCCAGCAGGGACAGGCTCCCTGGTTATGGCTACACCTTC
TRBV10-3	-	TRBD1	TRBJ1-2	CAITLTGDYGYTF	TGTGCCATCACTCTCACAGGGGACTATGGCTACACCTTC
TRBV4-2	-	TRBD1	TRBJ1-1	CASLEEQGRLNTEAFF	TGTGCCAGCCTTGAAGAACAGGGGCGTTTGAACACTGAAGCTTTCTTT
TRBV20-1	few	-	TRBJ2-1	CSASGTGTPTYNEQFF	TGCAGTGCTAGTGGGACCGGGACACCTACCTACAATGAGCAGTTCTTC
TRBV6-1	-	-	TRBJ1-5	CASSPWAGISQPQHF	TGTGCCAGCAGTCCCTGGGCAGGGATTTCTCAGCCCCAGCATTTT
TRBV7-2	few	TRBD1	TRBJ1-6	CASSLGRGGDLPLHF	TGTGCCAGCAGCTTAGGCAGGGGGGGAGACCTTCCCCTCCACTTT
TRBV27	few	-	TRBJ2-2	CASSFAGWVTGELFF	TGTGCCAGCAGTTTCGCGGGATGGGTTACCGGGGAGCTGTTTTTT
TRBV3-1	few	-	TRBJ2-7	CASSPPYGFYEQYF	TGTGCCAGCAGCCCCCCTTATGGGTTCTACGAGCAGTACTTC
TRBV6-5	few	-	TRBJ2-3	CASSSTPTRNTQYF	TGTGCCAGCAGTTCGACACCCACAAGAAATACGCAGTATTTT
TRBV2	-	-	TRBJ1-1	CASSEEATEAEVFF	TGTGCCAGCAGTGAGGAGGCGACAGAAGCTGAAGTTTTCTTT
TRBV7-9	few	-	TRBJ2-7	CASTTAGAGEQYF	TGTGCCAGCACCACTGCGGGGGCAGGGGAGCAGTACTTC
TRBV29-1	many	-	TRBJ2-5	CSVENRGAQYF	TGCAGCGTTGAAAATCGAGGGGCCCAGTACTTC
TRBV12-3/TRBV12-4	-	-	TRBJ1-1	CASSLETQAFF	TGTGCCAGCAGTTTAGAGACACAAGCTTTCTTT
TRBV7-9	-	TRBD1	TRBJ2-4	CASSPRDRTKNIQYF	TGTGCCAGCAGCCCTCGGGACAGGACCAAAAACATTCAGTACTTC
TRBV7-9	few	-	TRBJ1-3	CASSFRFDTIYF	TGTGCCAGCAGCTTTCGGTTCGACACCATATATTTT
TRBV7-7	-	-	TRBJ2-2	CASSPRDGKDTGELFF	TGTGCTAGCAGCCCCCGGGACGGAAAAGACACCGGGGAGCTGTTTTTT
TRBV13	few	-	TRBJ2-1	CASSLRAARQFNNEQFF	TGTGCCAGCAGCTTACGGGCCGCCAGGCAATTCAACAATGAGCAGTTCTTC
TRBV4-1	-	-	TRBJ1-1	CASSQAEQSLVGDTEAFF	TGCGCCAGCAGCCAGGCCGAACAGTCTCTGGTGGGGGACACTGAAGCTTTCTTT
TRBV20-1	-	-	TRBJ1-4	CSASPGARPNEKLFF	TGCAGTGCTAGTCCGGGGGCGCGCCCTAATGAAAAACTGTTTTTT
TRBV7-9	-	TRBD1	TRBJ1-6	CASSLTGDHSPLHF	TGTGCCAGCAGCTTGACAGGGGACCATTCACCCCTCCACTTT
TRBV2	-	-	TRBJ1-1	CASRGPQEGTEAFF	TGTGCCAGCAGGGGTCCCCAGGAGGGCACTGAAGCTTTCTTT